Following are 31 T cell receptor beta chains from one sample sequenced in a study of technical replicates of blood from a handful of donors. Using immunoSEQ multiplex PCR, the repertoire was profiled, and TCRdb retains in-frame clones only, with some absent. The sample has around 53,000 clones, about 86% seen once. The source material was PBMCs. These receptors were obtained from a human donor in good health. Some clones in this sample may be carry-over from other donors' samples.

This clone has just a few counts. The sample contains more than one DNA sequence encoding this CDR3. The V gene is TRBV4-1, the J gene TRBJ1-1, with D hard to call. Trimming removed 3 bases at V and 4 bases at J, with 6 bases between. In germline, CDR1 is MGHRA, CDR2 YSYEKL. This CDR3 is built from 12 residues. In DNA, the CDR3 is TGCGCCAGCAGCCAGCGGGGCACTGAAGCTTTCTTT. This gives the protein CASSQRGTEAFF.

This clone was seen once. The CDR3 spells CASSVTGTGNTIYF. CDR3 nucleotides: TGTGCCAGCAGTGTAACAGGGACTGGAAACACCATATATTTT. The chain links TRBV25-1 to TRBJ1-3, with D possibly matching TRBD1 (6 bases). CDR3 length: 14 amino acids. V was shortened by 4 bases and J by 2 bases, with 9 bases between the two germline ends. Per germline, CDR1 MGHDK and CDR2 SYGVNS.

The sample holds one count of this clone. This chain uses TRBV27 with TRBJ1-3; D is ambiguous. From germline, CDR1 is MNHEY and CDR2 SMNVEV (reference sequence). The CDR3 is 17 amino acids. V lost 5 bases to trimming and J lost 0 bases, with 17 bases between them. CDR3 sequence: CASSPTATAASGNTIYF. Written as DNA, the CDR3 is TGTGCCAGCAGTCCAACGGCAACAGCGGCCTCTGGAAACACCATATATTTT.

This clone was observed a single time. The chain is built from TRBV4-1 and TRBJ1-1, with a possible D match to TRBD1 (6 bases). Trimming took 1 base from V and 7 from J, leaving 7 bases between them. Germline lookup yields CDR1 MGHRA and CDR2 YSYEKL. The CDR3 has 12 residues. CDR3 residues: CASSQGQDEAFF. The CDR3 DNA sequence: TGCGCCAGCAGCCAAGGACAGGATGAAGCTTTCTTT.

The chain employs TRBV19 and TRBJ2-7; D is undetermined. This CDR3 region has 13 residues. The germline gives CDR1 LNHDA, CDR2 SQIVND (reference sequence). The V gene lost 3 bases and the J gene lost 2 bases, with 8 bases spanning the gap. The CDR3 protein is CASSIRVPYEQYF. The DNA for the CDR3 is TGTGCCAGTAGTATCCGGGTTCCCTACGAGCAGTACTTC.

This clone occurred once. V is TRBV4-1 and J is TRBJ2-5; 8 bases agree with TRBD1. This CDR3 contains 20 residues. Losses at the gene ends were 0 bases for V and 2 bases for J; bases not matched to a gene: 17. The V gene's germline CDR1 is MGHRA and CDR2 YSYEKL. In DNA form, the CDR3 reads TGCGCCAGCAGCCAAGAAACTCCTAGACAGGGGCTAAGGAATCAAGAGACCCAGTACTTC. It yields the protein CASSQETPRQGLRNQETQYF.

This chain uses TRBV11-3 with TRBJ1-6, with D uncertain. The CDR3 contains 13 residues. CDR1 and CDR2 from the germline V gene are SGHNT and YENEEA. V shed 0 bases and J shed 7 bases, with 4 bases lying between them. The CDR3 region is CASSLDQNSPLHF. CDR3 DNA: TGTGCCAGCAGCTTAGACCAGAATTCACCCCTCCACTTT.

The chain uses TRBV11-1 and TRBJ2-2; no firm D call. Germline assignment: CDR1 SGHAT and CDR2 FQDESV (reference sequence). The CDR3 has 14 amino acids. Trimming removed 5 bases from V and 7 bases from J, with 14 bases in between. This CDR3 is CASSPRNTGGELFF. The CDR3 DNA reads as TGTGCCAGCAGCCCACGAAATACCGGCGGGGAGCTGTTTTTT.

This clone occurred a few times. CDR3 region: CASSKVGALPFPNQPQHF. The CDR3 DNA follows: TGTGCCAGCAGCAAAGTTGGGGCACTACCCTTCCCAAATCAGCCCCAGCATTTT. This chain connects TRBV21-1 to TRBJ1-5; TRBD1 reflects the table's D call only, with no check against the DNA. TRBV21-1 has pseudogene status. The CDR3 extends over 18 amino acids.

This chain uses TRBV7-2 with TRBJ1-6; D may be TRBD1 (6 bases). V lost 5 bases, J lost 6 bases, and 11 bases lay in between. Germline-derived CDR1 and CDR2 are SGHTA and FQGNSA. The CDR3 sequence is 14 residues long. CDR3 DNA: TGTGCCAGCAGCGTAGGACAGCCTAATTCACCCCTCCACTTT. This translates into CASSVGQPNSPLHF.

By its share, this clone is medium-sized (0.01 to 0.1%). This sequence joins TRBV4-3 and TRBJ2-6; 7 bases agree with TRBD2. The CDR3 extends over 17 amino acids. V lost 2 bases, J lost 0 bases, and 4 bases stayed unmatched. The germline V gene has CDR1 LGHNA and CDR2 YSLEER. The CDR3 region is CASSQPSSGSGANVLTF. For the CDR3, the DNA is TGCGCCAGCAGCCAACCTTCTAGCGGCTCTGGGGCCAACGTCCTGACTTTC.

V is TRBV21-1 and J is TRBJ2-7; TRBD1, the D gene given by the table, was not confirmed from the DNA. TRBV21-1 is tagged as a pseudogene. There are 11 residues in the CDR3. CDR3 sequence (DNA): TGTGCCGGACAGAAAAACTACGAGCAGTACTTC. It codes for CAGQKNYEQYF.

The CDR3 loop reads CASSPRGANTEAFF. The CDR3 region has the DNA TGTGCCAGCAGTCCCCGTGGGGCGAACACTGAAGCTTTCTTT. The genes are TRBV6-5 and TRBJ1-1; tentative D call: TRBD1 (5 bases). This CDR3 contains 14 residues. Germline CDR1 MNHEY, CDR2 SVGAGI. The ends were cut back, 5 bases at V and 1 base at J, with 11 bases in the middle.

DNA for the CDR3: TGCGCCAGCAGGGGGACAGGAAAGAACACTGAAGCTTTCTTT. Protein product: CASRGTGKNTEAFF. The chain joins TRBV4-1 to TRBJ1-1; TRBD1 agrees at 8 bases. Germline CDR1 is MGHRA and CDR2 is YSYEKL. This CDR3 is built from 14 residues. J lost 1 base, V lost 6 bases, and 4 bases had no gene match.

The chain recombines TRBV7-9 with TRBJ1-6; weak D call: TRBD1 (6 bases). The V end was cut by 3 bases, the J end by 7 bases, with 19 bases between. This CDR3 contains 17 residues. Germline lookup yields CDR1 SEHNR and CDR2 FQNEAQ (reference sequence). For the CDR3, the DNA is TGTGCCAGCAGCTTTGGCTTCGACAGGCCCGGGAATTCACCCCTCCACTTT. It yields the protein CASSFGFDRPGNSPLHF.

This clone is large within its sample. This rearrangement joins TRBV7-2 to TRBJ1-2, with 10 bases lining up with TRBD1. CDR3 length: 15 amino acids. Germline V gives CDR1 SGHTA, CDR2 FQGNSA. V was clipped by 4 bases and J by 3 bases; unmatched bases: 5. CDR3 nucleotide sequence: TGTGCCAGCAGCTACCCGGGACAGGGGTACTATGGCTACACCTTC. Translated, it gives CASSYPGQGYYGYTF.

V and J are TRBV5-1 and TRBJ2-7; unclear D gene. Germline-derived CDR1 and CDR2 are SGHRS and YFSETQ. The V gene lost 4 bases and the J gene lost 4 bases, with 9 bases spanning the gap. This CDR3 has 12 amino acids. The CDR3: CASSTGAYEQYF. The DNA for the CDR3 is TGCGCCAGCAGCACCGGAGCTTACGAGCAGTACTTC. The full variable domain, rest sourced from reference TRBV5-1 and TRBJ2-7, is KAGVTQTPRYLIKTRGQQVTLSCSPISGHRSVSWYQQTPGQGLQFLFEYFSETQRNKGNFPGRFSGRQFSNSRSEMNVSTLELGDSALYLCASSTGAYEQYFGPGTRLTVT.

The chain links TRBV4-3 to TRBJ2-7, with 9 bases identical to TRBD2. CDR3 length: 16 residues. CDR1 and CDR2 from the germline V gene are LGHNA and YSLEER. J was trimmed by 3 bases and V by 1 base; bases with no gene match: 7. For the CDR3, the DNA is TGCGCCAGCAGCCAAGTTAGCGGGAGTTATAGCTACGAGCAGTACTTC. Encoded protein: CASSQVSGSYSYEQYF.

The rearrangement joins TRBV19 to TRBJ2-1; D is perhaps TRBD2 (6 bases). The CDR3 is 14 amino acids. Between the trimmed V and J ends, which lost 9 bases and 13 bases, there was a span of 25 bases. Germline V lookup: CDR1 LNHDA, CDR2 SQIVND (reference sequence). This chain's CDR3 is CASSGGDLAANQFF. Written as DNA, the CDR3 is TGTGCCAGCTCGGGCGGGGATTTGGCGGCGAACCAGTTCTTC.

This chain connects TRBV19 to TRBJ2-1; weak D call: TRBD1 (5 bases). Trimming pared 6 bases from V and 0 bases from J, leaving 15 bases between. Germline V gene lookup returns CDR1 LNHDA and CDR2 SQIVND (reference sequence). This CDR3 contains 16 residues. The CDR3 spells CASSPRAWVSYNEQFF. The CDR3 coding sequence is TGTGCCAGTAGCCCCAGGGCGTGGGTCTCCTACAATGAGCAGTTCTTC.

The rearrangement uses TRBV19 and TRBJ2-2, with TRBD1 identical over 7 bases. The CDR3 runs to 13 residues. Germline assignment: CDR1 LNHDA and CDR2 SQIVND (reference sequence). The trim removed 6 bases at V and 6 bases at J, leaving 4 bases unmatched. The CDR3 bases are TGTGCCAGTAGACCAGGGGGATCCGGGGAGCTGTTTTTT. Its protein product is CASRPGGSGELFF. The entire variable domain, with the rest obtained from reference TRBV19 and TRBJ2-2, is as follows: DGGITQSPKYLFRKEGQNVTLSCEQNLNHDAMYWYRQDPGQGLRLIYYSQIVNDFQKGDIAEGYSVSREKKESFPLTVTSAQKNPTAFYLCASRPGGSGELFFGEGSRLTVL.

V gene TRBV14 combines with J gene TRBJ2-2, with D possibly TRBD1 on 5 matching bases. Trimming took 4 bases from V and 7 from J, leaving 10 bases between them. This CDR3 region has 13 residues. The germline gives CDR1 SGHDN, CDR2 FVKESK. The DNA of the CDR3 is TGTGCCAGCAGCCCCTCAGGGCGCGGGGAGCTGTTTTTT. Protein sequence: CASSPSGRGELFF.

The chain recombines TRBV11-1 with TRBJ2-1; 11 nucleotides match TRBD2. Germline loops: CDR1 SGHAT, CDR2 FQDESV (reference sequence). V trimming: 5 bases; J trimming: 6 bases; junction bases outside the gene matches: 9. This CDR3 region has 16 residues. The CDR3: CASSRRRLAGGNEQFF. For the CDR3, the DNA is TGTGCCAGCAGCCGACGGAGGCTAGCGGGGGGCAATGAGCAGTTCTTC.

The chain recombines TRBV18 with TRBJ2-1, with D possibly TRBD1 on 5 matching bases. The V gene lost 5 bases and the J gene lost 4 bases, with 18 bases spanning the gap. Germline V CDR1 and CDR2: KGHSH, LQKENI. CDR3 length: 16 amino acids. The CDR3 nucleotides are TGTGCCAGCTCATCAAGAGATCAGGGATCATACAATGAGCAGTTCTTC. Translated: CASSSRDQGSYNEQFF.

The chain joins TRBV5-4 to TRBJ1-1, with D uncertain. CDR1 and CDR2 from the germline V gene are SGHNT and YYREEE (reference sequence). The CDR3 length is 12 residues. Trimming left V 7 bases short and J 1 base short, with 8 bases between. The CDR3 reads CASFGPNTEAFF. For the CDR3, the DNA is TGTGCCAGCTTCGGTCCGAACACTGAAGCTTTCTTT.

J is TRBJ1-2 and V is TRBV2, with 8 bases lining up with TRBD1. The CDR3 consists of 12 residues. CDR1 is SNHLY, CDR2 FYNNEI, per germline. V gave up 5 bases and J gave up 8 bases; unmatched junction bases: 4. Here the CDR3 reads CASSRTGNGYTF. The CDR3 region has the DNA TGTGCCAGCAGTCGGACAGGGAACGGCTACACCTTC. Full variable domain (rest looked up from reference TRBV2 and TRBJ1-2): EPEVTQTPSHQVTQMGQEVILRCVPISNHLYFYWYRQILGQKVEFLVSFYNNEISEKSEIFDDQFSVERPDGSNFTLKIRSTKLEDSAMYFCASSRTGNGYTFGSGTRLTVV.

This chain links TRBV11-1 with TRBJ2-7; TRBD1 is a possible D gene (6 bases). V lost 4 bases to trimming and J lost 2 bases, with 9 bases between them. Per germline, CDR1 SGHAT and CDR2 FQDESV (reference sequence). The length of the CDR3 is 13 residues. CDR3 amino acids: CASSSDSTYEQYF. The CDR3 coding sequence is TGTGCCAGCAGCTCGGACAGCACCTACGAGCAGTACTTC.

This clone was recorded only once. This rearrangement joins TRBV7-9 to TRBJ2-5, with D perhaps matching TRBD2 (6 bases). Germline loops: CDR1 SEHNR, CDR2 FQNEAQ (reference sequence). This CDR3 is 14 amino acids long. With 1 base removed from V and 7 bases from J, the gap between germline ends came to 13 bases. The CDR3 spells CASSLDGLGRTQYF. In nucleotides, the CDR3 is TGTGCCAGCAGCTTAGACGGCCTCGGGAGGACCCAGTACTTC.

The chain couples TRBV11-1 to TRBJ1-1; D call uncertain. Germline V lookup: CDR1 SGHAT, CDR2 FQDESV (reference sequence). This CDR3 has 13 residues. With 5 bases removed from V and 2 bases from J, the gap between germline ends came to 9 bases. The CDR3 spells CASSHPGNTEAFF. CDR3 coding DNA: TGTGCCAGCAGCCACCCAGGTAACACTGAAGCTTTCTTT.

This clone was detected only a few times. This chain uses TRBV11-1 with TRBJ2-5; tentative D call: TRBD1 (7 bases). CDR1 is SGHAT, CDR2 FQDESV, per germline (reference sequence). This CDR3 spans 17 amino acids. Trimming shortened V by 0 bases and J by 4 bases, and 18 bases separated the two germline ends. The CDR3 here is CASSLALGWQGGETQYF. In DNA form, the CDR3 reads TGTGCCAGCAGCTTAGCGCTGGGTTGGCAGGGGGGAGAGACCCAGTACTTC. Complete variable domain (other parts from reference TRBV11-1 and TRBJ2-5): EAEVAQSPRYKITEKSQAVAFWCDPISGHATLYWYRQILGQGPELLVQFQDESVVDDSQLPKDRFSAERLKGVDSTLKIQPAELGDSAMYLCASSLALGWQGGETQYFGPGTRLLVL.

The gene calls are TRBV18 and TRBJ1-6, with D hard to call. This CDR3 has 15 amino acids. Germline V gene lookup returns CDR1 KGHSH and CDR2 LQKENI. V was trimmed by 8 bases and J by 6 bases, leaving 17 bases between them. This chain's CDR3 is CASTPSPEGNSPLHF. CDR3 DNA: TGTGCCAGCACCCCTTCGCCCGAGGGTAATTCACCCCTCCACTTT.